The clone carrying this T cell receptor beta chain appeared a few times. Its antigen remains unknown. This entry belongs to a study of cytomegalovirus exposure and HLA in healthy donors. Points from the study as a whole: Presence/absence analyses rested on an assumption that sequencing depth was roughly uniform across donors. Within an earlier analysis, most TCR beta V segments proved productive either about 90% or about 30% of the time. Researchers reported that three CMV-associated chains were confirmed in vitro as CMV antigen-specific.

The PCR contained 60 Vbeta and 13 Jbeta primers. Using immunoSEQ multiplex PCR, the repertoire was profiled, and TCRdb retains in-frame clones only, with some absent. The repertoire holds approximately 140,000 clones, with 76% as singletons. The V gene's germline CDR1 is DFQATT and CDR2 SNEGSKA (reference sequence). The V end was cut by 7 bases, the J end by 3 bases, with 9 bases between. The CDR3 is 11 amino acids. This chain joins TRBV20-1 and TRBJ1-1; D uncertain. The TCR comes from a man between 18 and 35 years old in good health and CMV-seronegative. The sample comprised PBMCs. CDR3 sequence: CSGPGDTEAFF. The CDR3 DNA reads TGCAGTGGTCCGGGAGACACTGAAGCTTTCTTT.